Sequencing of this T cell receptor beta chain was carried out in a study of blood T cells in healthy people across ages (dated by TCRdb to 2015 to 2017). About the investigation overall: Template switching captured roughly one uniquely barcoded TCR beta cDNA molecule per two T cells in model experiments. Donors were grouped into four age groups: young (average approximately 15 years), middle-aged (under 40), aged (around 66) and long-lived (less than 85). To avoid experimental bias, donors of different ages were distributed randomly across sequencing lanes. To track age-related changes in TCR beta repertoire diversity, the study relied on deep sequencing normalized with unique cDNA molecular identifiers. Two additional independent replicas of 1 million unique cDNA reads from the same blood draw were analyzed for two donors (one aged 18 to 29 and one aged 80 or older).

Comments on this clonotype: Its antigen has not been determined. No base quality information exists; no much larger clone differs at one position.

The investigation overall reported the following: Total diversity estimates from one million sequenced T cells were considered lower bounds and underestimates. Observed TCR beta diversity per million T cells fell roughly linearly with age, and a significant reduction was already apparent by age roughly 40. Observed TCR beta diversity correlated strongly with the percentage of naive T cells measured by flow cytometry. Compared with the aged group, more naive CD4+ T cells, fewer expanded clones and increased TCR diversity were shown by the long-lived group, suggesting age selection. Because donor CMV infection status was unknown, age-related changes in expanded clonotypes were potentially confounded. Because profiling used bulk unsorted PBMCs, naive and antigen-experienced compartments could not be compared conclusively.

The donors were 40 or so Caucasian individuals from Russia, aged about 6 to 95 years, who were systemically healthy. Roughly 10 milliliters of peripheral blood were drawn from each donor into EDTA-treated Vacutainer tubes. Ficoll-Paque density-gradient centrifugation was used to isolate PBMCs, with at least 7 million per sample. Trizol reagent was used to extract total RNA from the PBMCs, yielding at least 5.5 micrograms per sample. Naive CD45RAhigh/CD27high T cell percentages were measured by flow cytometry on a PBMC aliquot from every donor. CDR1 SGHRS and CDR2 YFSETQ were looked up in the germline V gene. Inclusive of the bounding cysteine and phenylalanine, the CDR3 is 14 residues long. Only the CDR3 region is kept as DNA, spanning 42 bases read in frame from base 1. The junction shows trimming of 2 bases on V and 0 bases on J, plus 6 bases between the germline ends. The receptor library was made with 5' RACE. The second PCR ran for roughly 7 to 11 cycles and used a J-beta primer mix along with a sample-barcoded 5' primer. A unique molecular identifier was introduced onto each TCR beta cDNA molecule by a template-switch 5' adaptor carrying 12 random nucleotides. Each sample yielded at least 2.5 million CDR3-containing paired-end reads. First-strand cDNA was synthesized from all RNA with the Mint cDNA synthesis kit, primed by a TRBC-specific oligonucleotide. Following uracil-DNA glycosylase treatment, all cDNA underwent a first 18-cycle PCR with the universal primers M1SS and BC2_uni_R. Turning to the authors' computational methods: Each sample was normalized by randomly selecting 1 million high-quality reads, each carrying a distinct molecular identifier. Instead of being binned into consensus sequences, reads that shared molecular identifiers were thrown out. CDR3 identification, clonotype clustering and error correction used MiTCR with a Q25 quality threshold and the strictest error-elimination algorithm. A nonparametric unseen species model using Euler transformation provided a lower-bound estimate of total TCR beta diversity. The raw public reads went through TCRdb reprocessing: fastp at Q25, MiXCR clone calling, in-frame beta chains kept. A single entry per CDR3 protein holds the most common genes and DNA from its merged rows. It is TCRdb's table, rather than the study itself, that gives the V and J calls and clone size. Across this sample there are around 1,800,000 distinct CDR3 sequences, with roughly 43% seen only once. The top ten constitute 23% of the sample.

The sequence came from a human donor in good health. The V gene is TRBV5-1 and the J gene is TRBJ2-1; the D segment cannot be called with confidence. The sequencing sample was made of blood. The CDR3 region: CASSFIPSYNEQFF. The sequence in DNA is TGCGCCAGCAGCTTTATCCCCTCCTACAATGAGCAGTTCTTC.